This T cell receptor (beta chain) is drawn from a study of OX40 agonist ivuxolimab in advanced cancers. The CDR3 has 15 residues. Germline V CDR1 and CDR2: LGHNA, YSLEER. V shed 1 base and J 2 bases; nucleotides not matched to a gene: 0. Study observations and caveats: The expanded peripheral T cells' antigen specificity was not determined.

In regard to this clone: Its antigen is still unknown.

Assay: immunoSEQ multiplex PCR; the TCRdb copy retains only in-frame clones and omits some. The sample consists of some 23,000 clones, 75% to 85% of them appearing once. This specimen was CD4+ or CD8+ T cells sorted from blood, taken in a trial of the OX40 agonist ivuxolimab. V is TRBV4-3 and J is TRBJ2-7; 12 bases are shared with TRBD2. This TCR was sampled from an adult with an advanced solid tumor such as melanoma, head and neck, liver or kidney cancer. The CDR3 DNA reads TGCGCCAGCAGCCAAGGACTAGCGGGGGCCTACGAGCAGTACTTC. Translating gives CASSQGLAGAYEQYF.